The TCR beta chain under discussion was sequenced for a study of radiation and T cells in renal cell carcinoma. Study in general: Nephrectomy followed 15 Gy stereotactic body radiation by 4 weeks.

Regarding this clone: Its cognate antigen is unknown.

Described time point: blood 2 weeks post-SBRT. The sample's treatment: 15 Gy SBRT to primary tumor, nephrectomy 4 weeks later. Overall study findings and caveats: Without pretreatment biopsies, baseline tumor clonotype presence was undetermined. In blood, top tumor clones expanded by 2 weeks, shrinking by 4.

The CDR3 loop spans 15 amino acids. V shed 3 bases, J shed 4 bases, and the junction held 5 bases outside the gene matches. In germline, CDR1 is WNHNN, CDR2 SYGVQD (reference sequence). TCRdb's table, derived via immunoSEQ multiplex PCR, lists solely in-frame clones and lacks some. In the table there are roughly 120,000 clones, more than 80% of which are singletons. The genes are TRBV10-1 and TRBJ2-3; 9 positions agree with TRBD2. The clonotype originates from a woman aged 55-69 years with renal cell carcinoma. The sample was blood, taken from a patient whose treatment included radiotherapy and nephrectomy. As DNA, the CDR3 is TGCGCCAGCAGTGATGCGGGGGGGCGGCCAGATACGCAGTATTTT. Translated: CASSDAGGRPDTQYF.